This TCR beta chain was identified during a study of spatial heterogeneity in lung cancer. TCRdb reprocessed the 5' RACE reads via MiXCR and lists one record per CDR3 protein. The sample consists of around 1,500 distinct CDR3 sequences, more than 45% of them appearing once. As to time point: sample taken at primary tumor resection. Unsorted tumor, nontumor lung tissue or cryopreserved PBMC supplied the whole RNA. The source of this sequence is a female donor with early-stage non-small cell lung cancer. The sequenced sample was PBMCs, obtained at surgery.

The DNA of the CDR3 is TGTGCCAGCAGTCCATATACTAGCGGGCCGACCTACGAGCAGTACTTC. Translating gives CASSPYTSGPTYEQYF. The chain joins TRBV28 to TRBJ2-7; 9 bases map to TRBD2. This CDR3 comprises 16 residues. Germline assignment: CDR1 MDHEN and CDR2 SYDVKM. V was pared by 5 bases and J by 2 bases, with 10 bases of the junction left unmatched.